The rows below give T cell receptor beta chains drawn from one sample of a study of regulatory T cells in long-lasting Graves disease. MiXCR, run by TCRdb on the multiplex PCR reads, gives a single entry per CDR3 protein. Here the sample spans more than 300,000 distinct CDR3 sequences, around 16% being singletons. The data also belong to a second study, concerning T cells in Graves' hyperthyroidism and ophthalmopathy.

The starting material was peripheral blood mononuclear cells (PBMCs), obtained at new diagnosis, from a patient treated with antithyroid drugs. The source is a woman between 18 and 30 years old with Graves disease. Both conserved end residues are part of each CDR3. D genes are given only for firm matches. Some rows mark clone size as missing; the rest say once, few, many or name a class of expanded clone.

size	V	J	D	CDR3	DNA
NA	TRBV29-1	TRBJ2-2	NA	CSVERGGDTGELFF	TGCAGCGTTGAGCGCGGCGGGGACACCGGGGAGCTGTTTTTT
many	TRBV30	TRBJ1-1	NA	CAWAAQNTEAFF	TGTGCCTGGGCCGCTCAGAACACTGAAGCTTTCTTT
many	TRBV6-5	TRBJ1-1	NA	CASSYLSTRWTEAFF	TGTGCCAGCAGTTACCTATCGACTCGATGGACTGAAGCTTTCTTT
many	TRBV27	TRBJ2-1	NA	CASSRGAFSYNEQFF	TGTGCCAGCAGTCGAGGGGCTTTCTCCTACAATGAGCAGTTCTTC
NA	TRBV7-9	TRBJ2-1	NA	CASSLASVAVEQFF	TGTGCCAGCAGCTTAGCTTCTGTTGCGGTTGAGCAGTTCTTC
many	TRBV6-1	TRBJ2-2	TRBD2	CASSVSGIGELFF	TGTGCCAGCAGTGTTAGCGGGATCGGGGAGCTGTTTTTT
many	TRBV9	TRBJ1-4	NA	CASSATPEGRNEKLFF	TGTGCCAGCAGCGCAACCCCGGAAGGGAGAAATGAAAAACTGTTTTTT
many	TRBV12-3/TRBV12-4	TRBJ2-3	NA	CASSFIDPSTDTQYF	TGTGCCAGCAGTTTTATAGATCCGAGCACAGATACGCAGTATTTT
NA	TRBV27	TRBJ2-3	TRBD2	CASYLAGATDTQYF	TGTGCCAGTTACCTAGCGGGAGCTACAGATACGCAGTATTTT
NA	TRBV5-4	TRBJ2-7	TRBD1	CASSGSGTGVYEQYF	TGTGCCAGCAGCGGGTCCGGGACAGGGGTCTACGAGCAGTACTTC
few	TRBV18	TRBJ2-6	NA	CASSPPGFSSGANVLTF	TGTGCCAGCTCACCACCGGGGTTTAGCTCTGGGGCCAACGTCCTGACTTTC
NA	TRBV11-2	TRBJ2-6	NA	CASSLLQGPGANVLTF	TGTGCCAGCAGCCTATTACAGGGTCCTGGGGCCAACGTCCTGACTTTC
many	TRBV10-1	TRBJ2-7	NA	CASSPGLLEQYF	TGCGCCAGCAGTCCCGGACTTCTCGAGCAGTACTTC
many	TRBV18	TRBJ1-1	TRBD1	CASSTGQGAFTEAFF	TGTGCCAGCTCAACAGGACAGGGGGCGTTTACTGAAGCTTTCTTT
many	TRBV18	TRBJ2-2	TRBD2	CASSPIRLASTGELFF	TGTGCCAGCTCACCTATCCGACTAGCGAGCACCGGGGAGCTGTTTTTT
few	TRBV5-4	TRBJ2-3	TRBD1	CANWDRVADTQYF	TGTGCCAATTGGGACAGGGTTGCAGATACGCAGTATTTT
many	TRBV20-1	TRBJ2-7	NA	CSTVDRVGAYEQYF	TGCAGTACGGTGGACCGAGTGGGGGCCTACGAGCAGTACTTC
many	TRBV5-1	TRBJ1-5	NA	CASSAGLPGGNQPQHF	TGCGCCAGCAGCGCGGGACTTCCCGGTGGCAATCAGCCCCAGCATTTT
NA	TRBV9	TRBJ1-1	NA	CASSPNWGAEAFF	TGTGCCAGCAGCCCGAATTGGGGCGCTGAAGCTTTCTTT
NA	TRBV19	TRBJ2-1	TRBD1	CATRLEDGTGIAGEQFF	TGTGCCACCCGTCTAGAGGACGGGACAGGGATAGCAGGTGAGCAGTTCTTC
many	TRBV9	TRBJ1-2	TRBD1	CASSPTTGGLGYTF	TGTGCCAGCAGCCCTACGACAGGGGGCTTGGGCTACACCTTC
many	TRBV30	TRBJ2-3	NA	CAWSTGTTLTDTQYF	TGTGCCTGGAGCACCGGGACCACGCTCACAGATACGCAGTATTTT
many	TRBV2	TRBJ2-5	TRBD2	CASTPGTSGKETQYF	TGTGCCAGCACCCCGGGGACTAGCGGCAAAGAGACCCAGTACTTC
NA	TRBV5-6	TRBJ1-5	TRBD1	CASSSRGQFRQPQHF	TGTGCCAGCAGCTCCAGGGGGCAATTTCGTCAGCCCCAGCATTTT